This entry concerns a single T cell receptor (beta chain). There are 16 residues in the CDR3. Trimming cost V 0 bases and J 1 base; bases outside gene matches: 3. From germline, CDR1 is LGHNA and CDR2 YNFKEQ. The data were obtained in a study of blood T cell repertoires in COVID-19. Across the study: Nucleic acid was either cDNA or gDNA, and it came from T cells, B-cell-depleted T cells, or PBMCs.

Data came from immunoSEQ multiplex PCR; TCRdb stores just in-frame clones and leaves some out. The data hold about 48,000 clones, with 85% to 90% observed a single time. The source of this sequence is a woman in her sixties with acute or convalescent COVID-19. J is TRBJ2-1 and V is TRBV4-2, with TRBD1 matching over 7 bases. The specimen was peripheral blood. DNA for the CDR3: TGTGCCAGCAGCCAAGAAGGGACAGCATCCTACAATGAGCAGTTCTTC. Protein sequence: CASSQEGTASYNEQFF.